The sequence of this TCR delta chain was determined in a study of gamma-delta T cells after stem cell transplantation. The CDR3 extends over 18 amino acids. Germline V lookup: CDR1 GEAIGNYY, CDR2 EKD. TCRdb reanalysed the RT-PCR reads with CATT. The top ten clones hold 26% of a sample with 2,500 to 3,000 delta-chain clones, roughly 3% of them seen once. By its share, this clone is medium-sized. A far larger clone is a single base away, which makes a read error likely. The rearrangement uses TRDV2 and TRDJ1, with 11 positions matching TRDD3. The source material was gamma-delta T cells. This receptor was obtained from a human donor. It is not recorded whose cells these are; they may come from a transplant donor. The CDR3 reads CACDTVSWAGGYSDKPIF. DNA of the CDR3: TGTGCCTGTGACACCGTTTCCTGGGCTGGGGGATACTCCGATAAACCCATCTTT.